These 29 T cell receptor beta chains originate from one sample sequenced in a study of blood T cell repertoires in COVID-19. Libraries were prepared by immunoSEQ multiplex PCR; TCRdb keeps only in-frame clonotypes and omits some of them. The table shows under 40,000 clones, with around 73% occurring only once. Sequenced input: peripheral blood. Source of these receptors: a woman in her sixties with acute or convalescent COVID-19.

CDR3 DNA sequence: TGTGCCAGCAGCCCTAGGGGACAGGGGGGTATTTGGAACACCGGGGAGCTGTTTTTT. This gives the protein CASSPRGQGGIWNTGELFF. This rearrangement joins TRBV7-3 to TRBJ2-2; the match to TRBD1 covers 11 bases. Germline loops: CDR1 SGHTA, CDR2 FQGTGA. V was clipped by 5 bases and J by 1 base; unmatched bases: 12. This CDR3 has 19 amino acids.

This clone has a single count. The chain links TRBV28 to TRBJ1-1; possibly TRBD1 for D (6 bases). CDR1 MDHEN and CDR2 SYDVKM come from the germline V gene. V was cut by 4 bases and J by 0 bases, with 27 bases left in between. The CDR3 has 20 amino acids. The CDR3 here is CASSYSQGAGRGSMNTEAFF. The DNA of the CDR3 is TGTGCCAGCAGTTACTCACAGGGAGCTGGGAGGGGATCTATGAACACTGAAGCTTTCTTT.

The chain is built from TRBV5-4 and TRBJ1-5; 7 bases fit TRBD1. V lost 4 bases and J lost 3; bases outside the gene matches: 7. Germline V CDR1 and CDR2: SGHNT, YYREEE (reference sequence). The CDR3 is made up of 15 amino acids. The chain's CDR3 is CASSLGGTVNQPQHF. The CDR3 DNA reads TGTGCCAGCAGCCTGGGCGGGACAGTCAATCAGCCCCAGCATTTT. The entire variable domain, with the rest obtained from reference TRBV5-4 and TRBJ1-5, is as follows: ETGVTQSPTHLIKTRGQQVTLRCSSQSGHNTVSWYQQALGQGPQFIFQYYREEENGRGNFPPRFSGLQFPNYSSELNVNALELDDSALYLCASSLGGTVNQPQHFGDGTRLSIL.

This clone was recorded a few times. V usage is TRBV6-5 and J usage is TRBJ2-2; perhaps TRBD2 as D (5 bases). The germline V gene encodes CDR1 MNHEY and CDR2 SVGAGI. Trimming removed 5 bases at V and 1 base at J, with 8 bases between. The length of the CDR3 is 14 residues. Written as DNA, the CDR3 is TGTGCCAGCAGTCGGACTGTGAACACCGGGGAGCTGTTTTTT. This gives the protein CASSRTVNTGELFF.

This sequence joins TRBV12-3 or TRBV12-4 and TRBJ2-2, with D unresolved. The CDR3 consists of 13 residues. V lost 6 bases, J lost 1 base, and 6 bases lay in between. CDR3 loop: CASSLRNTGELFF. CDR3 in DNA: TGTGCCAGCAGCTTACGGAACACCGGGGAGCTGTTTTTT.

This clone was detected once. The rearrangement joins TRBV5-5 to TRBJ2-1; 10 nucleotides match TRBD2. The germline V gene encodes CDR1 SGHKS and CDR2 YYEKEE (reference sequence). The length of the CDR3 is 17 residues. The V segment lost 3 bases and the J segment 0 bases; nucleotides outside the gene matches: 6. The CDR3 loop is CASSSLAGVSSYNEQFF. As DNA, the CDR3 is TGTGCCAGCAGCTCTCTAGCGGGGGTGAGCTCCTACAATGAGCAGTTCTTC.

The chain links TRBV2 to TRBJ2-5; 15 bases agree with TRBD2. V was clipped by 6 bases and J by 2 bases; unmatched bases: 7. Germline V gene sequence: CDR1 SNHLY, CDR2 FYNNEI. The CDR3 is made up of 17 amino acids. CDR3 DNA: TGTGCCAGCAGGGCCGGGACTAGCGGGGGGCCGCAAGAGACCCAGTACTTC. It specifies CASRAGTSGGPQETQYF. Full variable domain (remainder filled in from reference TRBV2 and TRBJ2-5): EPEVTQTPSHQVTQMGQEVILRCVPISNHLYFYWYRQILGQKVEFLVSFYNNEISEKSEIFDDQFSVERPDGSNFTLKIRSTKLEDSAMYFCASRAGTSGGPQETQYFGPGTRLLVL.

J is TRBJ2-5 and V is TRBV7-3, with 12 positions matching TRBD2. Germline-derived CDR1 and CDR2 are SGHTA and FQGTGA. V gave up 4 bases and J gave up 5 bases; unmatched junction bases: 2. This CDR3 is 14 amino acids long. The chain's CDR3 is CASSSGLAGETQYF. Here the CDR3 DNA reads TGTGCCAGCAGCTCGGGACTAGCGGGCGAGACCCAGTACTTC.

The chain combines TRBV7-8 with TRBJ2-7; possibly TRBD1 for D (6 bases). The CDR3 sequence is 15 residues long. Germline V gene data show CDR1 as SGHVS and CDR2 as FQNEAQ. Between the trimmed V and J ends, which lost 5 bases and 3 bases, there was a span of 17 bases. CDR3 amino acids: CASSPATGHFYEQYF. The DNA for the CDR3 is TGTGCCAGCAGCCCAGCGACGGGACATTTCTACGAGCAGTACTTC.

The rearrangement joins TRBV15 to TRBJ1-5; 7 bases fit TRBD1. Germline V CDR1 and CDR2: LNHNV, YYDKDF (reference sequence). Trimming cost V 2 bases and J 3 bases; bases outside gene matches: 4. This CDR3 contains 15 residues. CDR3 bases: TGTGCCACCAGCAGAACCGGGACAGTCAATCAGCCCCAGCATTTT. Translating gives CATSRTGTVNQPQHF.

The chain uses TRBV2 and TRBJ1-6, with no clear D. CDR1 is SNHLY and CDR2 is FYNNEI in the germline V gene. V gave up 4 bases and J gave up 6 bases, with 10 bases separating them. The length of the CDR3 is 14 residues. CDR3 region: CASSAGSPNSPLHF. DNA of the CDR3: TGTGCCAGCAGTGCTGGCTCCCCTAATTCACCCCTCCACTTT.

The J gene is TRBJ2-1, the V gene TRBV28; D possibly corresponds to TRBD1 (5 bases). Trimming removed 4 bases at V and 10 bases at J, with 11 bases between. CDR1 and CDR2 (germline): MDHEN, SYDVKM. The CDR3 contains 12 residues. The DNA for the CDR3 is TGTGCCAGCAGTTCCAGGGTGAGGGAGCAGTTCTTC. It encodes CASSSRVREQFF.

The chain uses TRBV2 and TRBJ2-2, with D maybe TRBD2 (6 bases). Trimming stripped 6 bases from V and 6 bases from J, with 11 bases between. There are 13 residues in the CDR3. Per germline, CDR1 SNHLY and CDR2 FYNNEI. CDR3 DNA sequence: TGTGCCAGCAGGGAGAGCGGGTCCGGGGAGCTGTTTTTT. Translation gives CASRESGSGELFF.

The chain links TRBV5-1 to TRBJ1-2; 9 bases map to TRBD1. Trimming took 4 bases from V and 7 from J; bases not matched to a gene: 11. The CDR3 loop spans 15 amino acids. Germline loops: CDR1 SGHRS, CDR2 YFSETQ. CDR3 nucleotides: TGCGCCAGCAGCCCGGCACAGGGGGCGCAAGGTGGCTACACCTTC. This codes for CASSPAQGAQGGYTF.

The chain employs TRBV3-1 (or the pseudogene TRBV3-2) and TRBJ2-3, with 8 bases aligning to TRBD1. V dropped 0 bases and J dropped 4; count of bases not matched to a gene: 3. Germline-derived CDR1 and CDR2 are LGHDT and YNNKEL (reference sequence). The CDR3 consists of 15 residues. The CDR3 sequence: CASSQETGAPDTQYF. DNA for the CDR3: TGTGCCAGCAGCCAAGAGACAGGGGCCCCAGATACGCAGTATTTT.

This sequence joins TRBV6-1 and TRBJ1-5; 7 bases are shared with TRBD1. Germline-derived CDR1 and CDR2 are MNHNS and SASEGT. V lost 2 bases and J lost 2; bases outside the gene matches: 9. This CDR3 spans 17 amino acids. In DNA, the CDR3 is TGTGCCAGCAGTGAACCTAGGATCACAGGGGGCAATCAGCCCCAGCATTTT. This codes for CASSEPRITGGNQPQHF.

This clone has only a few counts. The chain has TRBV3-1 (or the pseudogene TRBV3-2) and TRBJ1-3, with no clear D. The CDR3 has 15 amino acids. With 1 base removed from V and 0 bases from J, the gap between germline ends came to 7 bases. Germline lookup yields CDR1 LGHDT and CDR2 YNNKEL (reference sequence). The CDR3 sequence is CASSQGRYSGNTIYF. The CDR3, as DNA: TGTGCCAGCAGCCAAGGGCGGTACTCTGGAAACACCATATATTTT.

This chain links TRBV27 with TRBJ2-2; D not resolved. The CDR3 runs to 13 residues. The V end was cut by 2 bases, the J end by 5 bases, with 6 bases between. Per the germline V gene, CDR1 is MNHEY and CDR2 is SMNVEV (reference sequence). CDR3 in DNA: TGTGCCAGCAGTTTAAGCAGGACCGGGGAGCTGTTTTTT. This codes for CASSLSRTGELFF.

The V call is TRBV6-5, the J call TRBJ2-7, with TRBD1 identical over 7 bases. Germline loops: CDR1 MNHEY, CDR2 SVGAGI. The CDR3 is made up of 12 amino acids. DNA of the CDR3: TGTGCCAGCAAGTCCGGGACAGCCAGTTTTCTCGTC. This codes for CASKSGTASFLV.

The rearrangement uses TRBV11-2 and TRBJ1-2, with 10 bases matching TRBD1. Trimming took 5 bases from V and 8 from J; bases not matched to a gene: 5. The length of the CDR3 is 13 residues. Germline V gene lookup returns CDR1 SGHAT and CDR2 FQNNGV. In DNA, the CDR3 is TGTGCCAGCAGCGGGCGGACAGGGGGAGGCTACACCTTC. Translated, it gives CASSGRTGGGYTF. Based on the CDR3 plus reference TRBV11-2 and TRBJ1-2, the full variable domain is EAGVAQSPRYKIIEKRQSVAFWCNPISGHATLYWYQQILGQGPKLLIQFQNNGVVDDSQLPKDRFSAERLKGVDSTLKIQPAKLEDSAVYLCASSGRTGGGYTFGSGTRLTVV.

The rearrangement links TRBV29-1 to TRBJ1-2; D gene ambiguous. With 1 base removed from V and 6 bases from J, the gap between germline ends came to 6 bases. From germline, CDR1 is SQVTM and CDR2 ANQGSEA. The CDR3 spans 11 residues. CDR3 sequence (DNA): TGCAGCGTTGAAGTCAATGATGGCTACACCTTC. Translation gives CSVEVNDGYTF.

Here the CDR3 reads CASSLTDRASPLHF. The CDR3 bases are TGTGCCAGCAGCTTAACAGACAGGGCGTCGCCCCTCCACTTT. The chain is built from TRBV7-6 and TRBJ1-6; 7 bases are shared with TRBD1. The CDR3 runs 14 residues. Germline V gene sequence: CDR1 SGHVS, CDR2 FNYEAQ. V shed 2 bases and J 13 bases; nucleotides not matched to a gene: 8. The full variable domain, in which reference TRBV7-6 and TRBJ1-6 provide the parts outside the CDR3, is GAGVSQSPRYKVTKRGQDVALRCDPISGHVSLYWYRQALGQGPEFLTYFNYEAQQDKSGLPNDRFSAERPEGSISTLTIQRTEQRDSAMYRCASSLTDRASPLHFGNGTRLTVT.

The J gene is TRBJ2-1, the V gene TRBV11-2, with 12 bases matching TRBD1. This CDR3 comprises 16 residues. Germline V gene data show CDR1 as SGHAT and CDR2 as FQNNGV. After removal of 4 bases from V and 3 bases from J, the junction contained 4 bases not matched to a gene. The CDR3 sequence: CASSYGTGGLYNEQFF. The CDR3 DNA follows: TGTGCCAGCAGCTATGGGACAGGGGGCCTCTACAATGAGCAGTTCTTC.

The chain has TRBV2 and TRBJ2-4; maybe TRBD2 (5 bases). The CDR3 runs 18 residues. The germline gives CDR1 SNHLY, CDR2 FYNNEI. V was cut by 5 bases and J by 3 bases, with 23 bases left in between. The CDR3 is CASSTEVGLRGIKNIQYF. The DNA of the CDR3 is TGTGCCAGCAGTACCGAGGTGGGTCTTCGAGGGATCAAAAACATTCAGTACTTC. The whole variable domain, remainder taken from reference TRBV2 and TRBJ2-4, is EPEVTQTPSHQVTQMGQEVILRCVPISNHLYFYWYRQILGQKVEFLVSFYNNEISEKSEIFDDQFSVERPDGSNFTLKIRSTKLEDSAMYFCASSTEVGLRGIKNIQYFGAGTRLSVL.

This chain uses TRBV28 with TRBJ2-7; 7 bases map to TRBD2. Germline-derived CDR1 and CDR2 are MDHEN and SYDVKM. CDR3 length equals 15 residues. V lost 7 bases to trimming and J lost 5 bases; unmatched junction nucleotides: 14. The CDR3 DNA follows: TGTGCCAGCATCCTGGGGGGGGGATTCAACCACGAGCAGTACTTC. Translation: CASILGGGFNHEQYF. The full variable domain, its missing parts supplied by reference TRBV28 and TRBJ2-7, is DVKVTQSSRYLVKRTGEKVFLECVQDMDHENMFWYRQDPGLGLRLIYFSYDVKMKEKGDIPEGYSVSREKKERFSLILESASTNQTSMYLCASILGGGFNHEQYFGPGTRLTVT.

This chain links TRBV28 with TRBJ2-3; no reliable D call. Trimming removed 4 bases at V and 3 bases at J, with 2 bases between. This CDR3 has 11 amino acids. CDR1 and CDR2 (germline): MDHEN, SYDVKM. CDR3 sequence reads: CASSSTDTQYF. The CDR3 DNA sequence: TGTGCCAGCAGTTCGACAGATACGCAGTATTTT.

The chain is built from TRBV14 and TRBJ2-3, with TRBD1 matching 11 bases. CDR1 SGHDN and CDR2 FVKESK come from the germline V gene. CDR3 length: 15 amino acids. The V gene end was trimmed by 0 bases and the J gene end by 10 bases; junction bases not matched to a gene: 6. The chain's CDR3 is CASSQEQWGQGAQYF. The CDR3 coding sequence is TGTGCCAGCAGCCAAGAGCAGTGGGGACAGGGGGCGCAGTATTTT.

The J gene is TRBJ1-6, the V gene TRBV6-1; TRBD1 might be the D (6 bases). V dropped 2 bases and J dropped 5 bases, with 16 bases sitting between them. CDR1 and CDR2 (germline): MNHNS, SASEGT. The CDR3 has 17 residues. CDR3 in amino acids: CASSETFGQINNSPLHF. Here the CDR3 DNA reads TGTGCCAGCAGTGAAACCTTCGGACAGATTAATAATTCACCCCTCCACTTT.

The chain is built from TRBV7-9 and TRBJ2-5, with D perhaps TRBD2 (6 bases). This CDR3 has 15 residues. From germline, CDR1 is SEHNR and CDR2 FQNEAQ (reference sequence). Trimming cost V 4 bases and J 1 base, with 13 bases left between them. The chain's CDR3 is CASSSGGTVQETQYF. The CDR3 region has the DNA TGTGCCAGCAGCTCTGGAGGGACTGTCCAAGAGACCCAGTACTTC.